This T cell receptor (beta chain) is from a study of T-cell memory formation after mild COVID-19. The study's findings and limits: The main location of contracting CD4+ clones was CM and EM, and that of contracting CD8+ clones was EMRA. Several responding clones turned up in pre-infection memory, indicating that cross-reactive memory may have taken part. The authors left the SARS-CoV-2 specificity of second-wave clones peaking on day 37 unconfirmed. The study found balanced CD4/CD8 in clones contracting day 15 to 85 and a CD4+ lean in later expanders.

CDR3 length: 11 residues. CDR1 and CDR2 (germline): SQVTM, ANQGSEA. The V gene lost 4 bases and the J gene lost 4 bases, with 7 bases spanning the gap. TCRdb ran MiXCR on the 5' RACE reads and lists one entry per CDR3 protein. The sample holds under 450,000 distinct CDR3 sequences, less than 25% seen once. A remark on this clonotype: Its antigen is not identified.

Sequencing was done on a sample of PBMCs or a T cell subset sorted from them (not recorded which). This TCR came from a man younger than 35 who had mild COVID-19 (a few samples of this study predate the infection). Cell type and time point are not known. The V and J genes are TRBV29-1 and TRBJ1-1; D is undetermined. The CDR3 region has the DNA TGCAGCGTTGGACAAATCACTGAAGCTTTCTTT. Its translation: CSVGQITEAFF.